This T cell receptor (beta chain) was observed in a study of shared clonotypes between healthy human individuals. Whole-study context: Per donor, CD8 memory used one plate, CD8 naive used two, CD4 memory used three and CD4 naive used three.

The naive CD8 fraction comprised CD45RO-negative cells positively selected for CCR7 and excluded terminally differentiated effector memory CD45RA+ cells. Only Caucasian adults living in Nashville, Tennessee made up the donor group. The V and J ends lost 0 bases and 4 bases respectively, with 12 bases between them. The CDR3 runs 15 residues. Germline V CDR1 and CDR2: MNHEY, SMNVEV (reference sequence). Assay used: immunoSEQ multiplex PCR; TCRdb lists only in-frame clones, some missing. The data contain about 2 million clones, about 95% of them singletons. This chain uses TRBV27 with TRBJ1-2; D is perhaps TRBD1 (5 bases). The clonotype comes from a man in his late teens or twenties in good health. The sample was naive CD8+ T cells sorted from blood. The chain's CDR3 is CASSLSLGGGYGYTF. DNA of the CDR3: TGTGCCAGCAGTTTATCGCTGGGGGGAGGCTATGGCTACACCTTC.